A single sample is the source of the 8 T cell receptor beta chains below, sequenced in a study of blood T cell repertoires in COVID-19. Method: immunoSEQ multiplex PCR; TCRdb's copy keeps in-frame clones and lacks some. Seen here are about 390,000 clones, more than 75% observed once, and the top ten hold 10%. Sample: PBMCs or T cells enriched from blood (not recorded which). These TCRs come from a woman in her forties or fifties who had recovered from COVID-19.

V usage is TRBV11-2 and J usage is TRBJ2-3; D not resolved. The germline gives CDR1 SGHAT, CDR2 FQNNGV. The ends were cut back, 0 bases at V and 4 bases at J, with 5 bases in the middle. The CDR3 contains 13 residues. The CDR3 loop reads CASSLDSSDTQYF. The CDR3 bases are TGTGCCAGCAGCTTAGATTCCTCAGATACGCAGTATTTT.

This clone showed up just once. The chain is built from TRBV28 and TRBJ1-2; TRBD1 might be the D (6 bases). V gave up 6 bases and J gave up 8 bases, with 16 bases separating them. CDR1 is MDHEN, CDR2 SYDVKM, per germline. The CDR3 is made up of 13 amino acids. CDR3 sequence reads: CASRLTGGRGYTF. CDR3 coding DNA: TGTGCCAGCAGATTAACGGGGGGCAGGGGCTACACCTTC.

The rearrangement uses TRBV6-5 and TRBJ1-2; TRBD1 might be the D (6 bases). With 4 bases removed from V and 1 base from J, the gap between germline ends came to 10 bases. This CDR3 contains 14 residues. Per germline, CDR1 MNHEY and CDR2 SVGAGI. The CDR3 loop reads CASSSGADNYGYTF. The CDR3 nucleotides are TGTGCCAGCAGTTCAGGGGCGGATAACTATGGCTACACCTTC.

The genes are TRBV10-2 and TRBJ2-2, with 10 bases aligning to TRBD2. Trimming cost V 10 bases and J 4 bases; bases outside gene matches: 9. The germline CDR1 and CDR2 sequences are WSHSY and SAAADI. The CDR3 sequence is 15 residues long. For the CDR3, the DNA is TGCGCCACCCTAGCGGGGGTTTTTTCCACCGGGGAGCTGTTTTTT. This codes for CATLAGVFSTGELFF.

This sequence joins TRBV2 and TRBJ1-1, with a weak D call TRBD1 (6 bases). With 6 bases removed from V and 1 base from J, the gap between germline ends came to 12 bases. CDR1 and CDR2 from the germline V gene are SNHLY and FYNNEI. CDR3 size: 14 residues. The CDR3 DNA follows: TGTGCCAGCAGGGAGATCAGGGGGAACACTGAAGCTTTCTTT. It translates to CASREIRGNTEAFF.

This clone was found a few times. The chain carries TRBV27 and TRBJ1-1; 8 bases match TRBD1. With V trimmed by 5 bases and J by 4 bases, 21 bases remained unmatched. The CDR3 runs 19 residues. The germline V gene encodes CDR1 MNHEY and CDR2 SMNVEV (reference sequence). The CDR3 spells CASSKSLGVQGERGTEAFF. The CDR3 bases are TGTGCCAGCAGTAAAAGCTTGGGAGTACAGGGGGAGCGGGGCACTGAAGCTTTCTTT.

The rearrangement uses TRBV30 and TRBJ1-1; D might be TRBD1 (5 bases). Germline V CDR1 and CDR2: GTSNPN, SVGIG (reference sequence). CDR3 length equals 15 residues. The V end was cut by 0 bases, the J end by 4 bases, with 15 bases between. The DNA for the CDR3 is TGTGCCTGGAGTGTGCCTTGGCAGGGAGGCACTGAAGCTTTCTTT. Its translation: CAWSVPWQGGTEAFF.

The V and J genes are TRBV6-1 and TRBJ1-2; D not certain. V was pared by 0 bases and J by 5 bases, with 19 bases between. The CDR3 is made up of 17 amino acids. CDR1 and CDR2 from the germline V gene are MNHNS and SASEGT. In nucleotides, the CDR3 is TGTGCCAGCAGTGAAGCGCCCCTCAAAGCGCGAGGATATGGCTACACCTTC. It is translated as CASSEAPLKARGYGYTF.